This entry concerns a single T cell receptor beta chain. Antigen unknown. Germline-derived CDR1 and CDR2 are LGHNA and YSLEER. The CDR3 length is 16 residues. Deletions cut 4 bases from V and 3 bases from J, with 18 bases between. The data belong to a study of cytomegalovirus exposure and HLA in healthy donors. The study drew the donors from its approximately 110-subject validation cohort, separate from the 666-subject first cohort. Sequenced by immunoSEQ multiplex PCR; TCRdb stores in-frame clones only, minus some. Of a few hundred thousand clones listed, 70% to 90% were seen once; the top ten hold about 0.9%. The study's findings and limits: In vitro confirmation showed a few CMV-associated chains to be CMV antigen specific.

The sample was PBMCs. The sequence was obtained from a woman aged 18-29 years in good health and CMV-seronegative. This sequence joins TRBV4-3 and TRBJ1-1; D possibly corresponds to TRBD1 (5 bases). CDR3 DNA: TGCGCCAGCAGCCCCGACATACTACAGGTGTACACTGAAGCTTTCTTT. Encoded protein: CASSPDILQVYTEAFF.